These T cell receptor beta chains were read from a single sample in a study of human T cells and chemical hapten exposure. MiXCR, applied by TCRdb to the RACE reads, yields one record per CDR3 protein. The table lists around 69,000 distinct CDR3 sequences, 7.5% to 10% of them singletons. Here the sequenced sample was whole blood, taken in connection with sensitization to the hapten diphenylcyclopropenone (DPC). The receptors were gathered from a woman between 40 and 55 years old with alopecia areata. Some clones in this sample may be carry-over from other donors' samples. Both conserved end residues are part of each CDR3. Each record gives: J gene, V gene, CDR3 protein.

TRBJ1-1 TRBV20-1 CSARDIPGQGTEAFF
TRBJ1-1 TRBV10-3 CAVQPRQSMNTEAFF
TRBJ2-7 TRBV9 CASSAPGAYEQYF
TRBJ2-3 TRBV27 CASSLRRMSTDTQYF
TRBJ2-3 TRBV7-6 CASSLAVGDTQYF
TRBJ2-7 TRBV10-3 CAAQGGYEQYF
TRBJ2-5 TRBV11-3 CASSTGGAIETQYF
TRBJ1-1 TRBV5-1 CASSATTGGKTEAFF
TRBJ2-5 TRBV7-6 CASSRGQGLETQYF
TRBJ1-5 TRBV12-3/TRBV12-4 CASSLVGRVEFSNQPQHF
TRBJ2-3 TRBV4-2 CASSQDGSGGADTQYF
TRBJ1-1 TRBV24-1 CATSDSSENTEAFF
TRBJ2-1 TRBV6-5 CASSSRIRAGDRDEQFF
TRBJ2-5 TRBV18 CASSPIGAQETQYF
TRBJ2-2 TRBV29-1 CSAQTGGSGELFF
TRBJ2-5 TRBV9 CASSAVPRETQYF
TRBJ1-3 TRBV9 CASSPDRRNTIYF
TRBJ2-2 TRBV7-2 CASRRGGSINTGELFF
TRBJ1-5 TRBV10-3 CAISDTTRGGNQPQHF
TRBJ1-6 TRBV18 CASSPPGRANSPLHF
TRBJ1-1 TRBV7-2 CASSLQGDTEAFF
TRBJ1-2 TRBV5-1 CASSAQGQNYGYTF
TRBJ1-2 TRBV6-5 CASRAGQVYGYTF
TRBJ2-7 TRBV4-3 CASSQDLFGEQYF
TRBJ2-7 TRBV4-2 CASSQDLAGREQYF
TRBJ2-5 TRBV28 CASSSPGRQETQYF
TRBJ1-5 TRBV12-3/TRBV12-4 CATQGLNSNQPQHF
TRBJ2-3 TRBV4-1 CASSQAPILVGNTQYF
TRBJ2-7 TRBV20-1 CSARVNYEQYF
TRBJ2-1 TRBV29-1 CSVDKPGGNEQFF
TRBJ2-2 TRBV25-1 CASSDFLQGAGELFF
TRBJ2-1 TRBV5-1 CASSLEPEGNEQFF
TRBJ2-3 TRBV5-1 CASSATTAFWSTDTQYF
TRBJ1-1 TRBV29-1 CSVKTELNTEAFF
TRBJ2-1 TRBV6-4 CASSPTSGGMNEQFF
TRBJ2-5 TRBV4-1 CASRDRQETQYF
TRBJ1-1 TRBV11-2 CASSQHRTGTDEAFF
TRBJ1-4 TRBV6-6 CASSYRQSFVEKLFF
TRBJ1-1 TRBV3-2 CASSQAYRETEAFF
TRBJ2-2 TRBV5-1 CASAPTGNTGELFF
TRBJ1-2 TRBV12-3/TRBV12-4 CASSRGQGVYGYTF
TRBJ1-1 TRBV18 CASSQTQGGYTEAFF
TRBJ1-2 TRBV10-3 CAISEDRNYGYTF
TRBJ1-2 TRBV14 CASSQVAGDYGYTF
TRBJ1-5 TRBV19 CASSEGGSNQPQHF
TRBJ2-3 TRBV18 CASSPIDRVRTDTQYF